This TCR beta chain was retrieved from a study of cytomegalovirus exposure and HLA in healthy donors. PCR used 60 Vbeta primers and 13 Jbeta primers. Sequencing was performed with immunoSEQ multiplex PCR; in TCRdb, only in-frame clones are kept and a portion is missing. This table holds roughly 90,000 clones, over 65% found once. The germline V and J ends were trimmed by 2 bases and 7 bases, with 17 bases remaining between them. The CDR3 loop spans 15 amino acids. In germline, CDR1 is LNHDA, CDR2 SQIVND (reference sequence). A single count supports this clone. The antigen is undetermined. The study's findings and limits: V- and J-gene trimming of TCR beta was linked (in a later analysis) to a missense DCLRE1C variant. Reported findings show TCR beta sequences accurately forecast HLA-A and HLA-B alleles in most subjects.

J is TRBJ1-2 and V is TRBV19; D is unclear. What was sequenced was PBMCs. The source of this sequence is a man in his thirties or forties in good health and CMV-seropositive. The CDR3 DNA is TGTGCCAGTAGTATAAGGTCCGGGAGTCCCCTTGGCTACACCTTC. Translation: CASSIRSGSPLGYTF.